This TCR beta chain was identified during a study of T-cell memory formation after mild COVID-19. TCRdb re-analysed the 5' RACE reads in MiXCR, keeping a single row per CDR3 protein. The table lists 500,000 to 550,000 distinct CDR3 sequences, 20% of them singletons. Sequencing used PBMCs or a T cell subset sorted from them (not recorded which). The source is an adult woman who had mild COVID-19 (a few samples of this study predate the infection). Cell type and time point are not known.

The CDR3 region is CASRPLGGNEQFF. The CDR3 nucleotides are TGTGCCAGCAGGCCCCTCGGGGGCAATGAGCAGTTCTTC. This rearrangement joins TRBV27 to TRBJ2-1; D possibly corresponds to TRBD2 (6 bases). The germline V and J ends were trimmed by 6 bases and 6 bases, with 12 bases remaining between them. Germline lookup yields CDR1 MNHEY and CDR2 SMNVEV (reference sequence). The CDR3 contains 13 residues.